This T cell receptor (beta chain) was sequenced for a study of T-cell reconstitution after alpha-beta-depleted transplantation in children. Study outcomes and limitations: Fresh T-cell production supplied most of the T-cell counts and diversity seen one year after transplant. Where alpha-beta T cells came from about two months after transplant was reportedly several hundred expanded graft clones. Surviving thymic progenitors and recipient T cells were the source of high TCRbeta diversity at day 60 in some patients.

In regard to this clonotype: Its antigen is still unknown.

The CDR3 is made up of 17 amino acids. Per the germline V gene, CDR1 is DFQATT and CDR2 is SNEGSKA (reference sequence). With V trimmed by 6 bases and J by 3 bases, 14 bases remained unmatched. A library of TCRbeta sequences, prepared with unique molecular identifiers, was generated. TCRdb reprocessed the PCR reads with MiXCR, giving one entry per CDR3 protein. Of some 840,000 distinct CDR3 sequences in the sample, about 16% were seen once. The specimen was PBMCs, mostly from graft donor cells, collected 360 days after TCRalphabeta/CD19-depleted stem cell transplant. The sequence was obtained from a male patient younger than 18 who had a stem cell transplant for acute lymphoblastic leukemia, so the T cells may come from the graft donor. The genes are TRBV20-1 and TRBJ2-5; 12 bases are a match to TRBD2. CDR3 DNA: TGCAGTGCCAAGAGAAGTCTAGGACTAGCGGGAAAAGAGACCCAGTACTTC. Translated, it gives CSAKRSLGLAGKETQYF.